This is a list of T cell receptor beta chains from one sample in a study of CD8 T cells in Susac syndrome. TCRdb re-derived calls from the immunoSEQ multiplex PCR reads in MiXCR, one entry per CDR3 protein. The sample yields 150,000 to 200,000 distinct CDR3 sequences, around 94% seen once. The sample consisted of CD4+ T cells from PBMCs. These receptors were collected from a human donor with multiple sclerosis. Both conserved end residues are part of each CDR3. Each record gives: J gene, D gene, V gene, CDR3 length, clone size, CDR3 DNA, CDR3 protein. D genes are given only for firm matches. Rows may omit the clone size; those that give it use once, few, many or a size class.

TRBJ2-3,TRBD1,TRBV29-1,16,.,TGCAGCGTTGAAGCATTAGACAGGGGTAACACAGATACGCAGTATTTT,CSVEALDRGNTDTQYF
TRBJ2-1,TRBD2,TRBV29-1,14,.,TGCAGCCCCGTTTTTGGACTAGCGGGAGATGAGCAGTTCTTC,CSPVFGLAGDEQFF
TRBJ2-5,TRBD2,TRBV7-2,14,.,TGTGCCAGCAGCTTACAAACTAGCGAGGAGACCCAGTACTTC,CASSLQTSEETQYF
TRBJ2-5,TRBD1,TRBV7-7,14,.,TGTGCCAGCAGCCCTACTGGACAGGGCGGGACCCAGTACTTC,CASSPTGQGGTQYF
TRBJ2-5,.,TRBV3-1,14,.,TGTGCCAGCAGCCGAGCTGGTTTCCGGGAGACCCAGTACTTC,CASSRAGFRETQYF
TRBJ1-5,.,TRBV3-1,15,.,TGTGCCAGCAGCCACTCCAGGGGTAGCAATCAGCCCCAGCATTTT,CASSHSRGSNQPQHF
TRBJ1-6,.,TRBV5-4,11,.,TGTGCCAGCAGTGGCGGGAGGTCCCTCCACTTT,CASSGGRSLHF
TRBJ2-4,.,TRBV10-3,15,.,TGTGCCATCAGTGAGTTCGAACGGAAAAAAAACATTCAGTACTTC,CAISEFERKKNIQYF
TRBJ1-1,.,TRBV7-9,14,.,TGTGCCAGCAGCACGTACGACCTGCCTGGAGGAGCTTTCTTT,CASSTYDLPGGAFF
TRBJ2-1,.,TRBV9,15,.,TGTGCCAGCAGCGTAGCTGGGACAAGCTCCAATGAGCAGTTCTTC,CASSVAGTSSNEQFF
TRBJ2-1,TRBD2,TRBV5-4,17,.,TGTGCCAGCAGCCGGACTAGCGGGAGGTCCTCCTACAATGAGCAGTTCTTC,CASSRTSGRSSYNEQFF
TRBJ1-5,.,TRBV28,16,.,TGTGCCAGCAGTTTATGGCGGACAGTTAGCAATCAGCCCCAGCATTTT,CASSLWRTVSNQPQHF
TRBJ2-2,.,TRBV27,12,few,TGTGCCAGCAGTTTCAACACCGGGGAGCTGTTTTTT,CASSFNTGELFF
TRBJ2-4,TRBD1,TRBV24-1,16,.,TGTGCCACCAGTGATTCCAGACAGGGGGCTCTGAACATTCAGTACTTC,CATSDSRQGALNIQYF
TRBJ2-3,.,TRBV2,17,.,TGTGCCAGCAGTTCTATACAGGGGAGGAAGAGCACAGATACGCAGTATTTT,CASSSIQGRKSTDTQYF
TRBJ1-3,TRBD1,TRBV29-1,13,.,TGCAGCGTTGGCGGACAGGCTGGAAACACCATATATTTT,CSVGGQAGNTIYF
TRBJ2-3,.,TRBV20-1,17,.,TGCAGTGCTAGAGATCTGAGGCGTCAGGGAGGCACAGATACGCAGTATTTT,CSARDLRRQGGTDTQYF
TRBJ2-1,.,TRBV30,15,.,TGTGCCTGGACCATACCCCCTTTCCAGGGCAATGAGCAGTTCTTC,CAWTIPPFQGNEQFF
TRBJ2-7,.,TRBV19,13,once,TGTGCCAGTATCAGCAGTACCGACTACGAGCAGTACTTC,CASISSTDYEQYF
TRBJ2-5,.,TRBV6-2/TRBV6-3,14,.,TGTGCCAGCAGTTACTCGAGGGTAGGAGAGACCCAGTACTTC,CASSYSRVGETQYF
TRBJ2-7,.,TRBV28,15,.,TGTGCCAGCAGTGGCCCGGGAGTCACAACAGACGAGCAGTACTTC,CASSGPGVTTDEQYF
TRBJ1-5,TRBD1,TRBV20-1,17,.,TGCAGTGCTAGAGATGGAACAGGGGCATATAGCAATCAGCCCCAGCATTTT,CSARDGTGAYSNQPQHF
TRBJ1-4,.,TRBV3-1,16,.,TGTGCCAGCAGCCACGTTCCGGACAGCTTAAGTGAAAAACTGTTTTTT,CASSHVPDSLSEKLFF
TRBJ1-1,.,TRBV25-1,11,.,TGTGCCAGCAGTGATAGGGATGAAGCTTTCTTT,CASSDRDEAFF
TRBJ2-3,TRBD2,TRBV2,15,once,TGTGCCAGCCAAGAGCGGGAGGGCCGAACAGATACGCAGTATTTT,CASQEREGRTDTQYF
TRBJ1-1,.,TRBV28,13,few,TGTGCCAGCAGTTTGATACGAGGTACTGAAGCTTTCTTT,CASSLIRGTEAFF
TRBJ2-3,.,TRBV20-1,17,once,TGCAGTGCGGCGCGGGTCGGGACTCGGCCCGGGGCAGATACGCAGTATTTT,CSAARVGTRPGADTQYF
TRBJ1-3,TRBD1,TRBV12-3/TRBV12-4,15,.,TGTGCCAGCAGTTTAAACAGGGGGCGATCGAACACCATATATTTT,CASSLNRGRSNTIYF
TRBJ1-2,.,TRBV20-1,11,.,TGCAGTGCGCCCCTTCTGTCTGGCTACACCTTC,CSAPLLSGYTF
TRBJ1-2,.,TRBV20-1,12,.,TGCAGTGCGGCAGGGGAAAACTATGGCTACACCTTC,CSAAGENYGYTF
TRBJ2-7,.,TRBV4-1,14,.,TGCGCCAGCAGCCAAGAAGTAGGACGCACTTCGAGGTACTTC,CASSQEVGRTSRYF
TRBJ2-3,TRBD1,TRBV29-1,12,once,TGCAGCGGTGACAGGGGCACAGATACGCAGTATTTT,CSGDRGTDTQYF
TRBJ2-3,.,TRBV30,14,few,TGTGCCTGGAGTGTAAATAGCGGCACAGATACGCAGTATTTT,CAWSVNSGTDTQYF
TRBJ2-7,.,TRBV6-5,16,.,TGTGCCAGCAGTTTTAGGGCTGCAGGGGTGCTCCACGAGCAGTACTTC,CASSFRAAGVLHEQYF
TRBJ2-1,TRBD2,TRBV2,16,once,TGTGCCAGCAGAGCTGGGACTAGCGGGGGGTACAATGAGCAGTTCTTC,CASRAGTSGGYNEQFF
TRBJ2-1,.,TRBV7-9,15,.,TGTGCCAGCAGCAAACCCGGACCAGGGTCCAATGAGCAGTTCTTC,CASSKPGPGSNEQFF
TRBJ1-2,.,TRBV20-1,13,.,TGCAGTGCTAGACACAGGGCAGGCTATGGCTACACCTTC,CSARHRAGYGYTF
TRBJ2-3,.,TRBV7-2,16,.,TGTGCCAGCAGCTTAAGGGTTAGTGGGAGCGAAGATACGCAGTATTTT,CASSLRVSGSEDTQYF
TRBJ2-3,.,TRBV30,13,.,TGTGCCTGGAGTGTCAATCTCGCAGATACGCAGTATTTT,CAWSVNLADTQYF
TRBJ2-2,.,TRBV29-1,14,.,TGCAGCGTTGGCGGAGGACTGAACACCGGGGAGCTGTTTTTT,CSVGGGLNTGELFF
TRBJ2-3,TRBD2,TRBV7-3,17,.,TGTGCCAGCAGCTTAAAGGGAGCGGGAGGGTACACAGATACGCAGTATTTT,CASSLKGAGGYTDTQYF
TRBJ2-7,.,TRBV12-3/TRBV12-4,13,.,TGTGCCAGCAGTTTACTAGGCTCCTACGAGCAGTACTTC,CASSLLGSYEQYF
TRBJ2-7,.,TRBV27,14,once,TGTGCCAGCAACCCACGACAGCGGTCCTACGAGCAGTACTTC,CASNPRQRSYEQYF
TRBJ1-3,.,TRBV29-1,13,.,TGCAGCGTCGCGGCGGGTGCTGGAAACACCATATATTTT,CSVAAGAGNTIYF
TRBJ1-5,.,TRBV7-9,18,.,TGTGCCAGCAGCTTATGGGATCCGAGGGCCGCTCGAAATCAGCCCCAGCATTTT,CASSLWDPRAARNQPQHF
TRBJ2-1,.,TRBV20-1,14,once,TGCAGTGCTAGAGATCAGCTCCCCTCCAATGAGCAGTTCTTC,CSARDQLPSNEQFF
TRBJ1-1,.,TRBV7-2,14,.,TGTGCCAGCAGCTTGGGTCAGTTCAACACTGAAGCTTTCTTT,CASSLGQFNTEAFF
TRBJ2-3,.,TRBV5-1,15,.,TGCGCCAGCAGCTTGGACCTAGCAGGCACAGATACGCAGTATTTT,CASSLDLAGTDTQYF
TRBJ2-3,TRBD2,TRBV12-3/TRBV12-4,17,.,TGTGCCAGCAGTTTGGGACTAGCGGGAGGCGGCACAGATACGCAGTATTTT,CASSLGLAGGGTDTQYF
TRBJ2-7,.,TRBV6-5,18,.,TGTGCCAGCAGTTACTCTCGGTCATACGGTACCTCCAGGGACGAGCAGTACTTC,CASSYSRSYGTSRDEQYF
TRBJ1-1,.,TRBV7-2,13,.,TGTGCCAGCAGCTTACTAGGGAACACTGAAGCTTTCTTT,CASSLLGNTEAFF
TRBJ2-5,.,TRBV28,14,.,TGTGCCAGCAGTTTTGGAGGATCCGGGACCCCGTCCGACTTC,CASSFGGSGTPSDF